The 4 T cell receptor beta chains below were found in one sample sequenced in a study of control samples from healthy donors and cancer patients. The table came from immunoSEQ multiplex PCR; TCRdb's copy has only in-frame clones and leaves some out. The sample has around 130,000 clones, around 90% seen once. The sequencing input was blood. The receptors derive from a man aged 18-30 years in good health.

This chain connects TRBV4-3 to TRBJ1-3; no firm D call. The V end lost 0 bases, the J end lost 0 bases, and 6 bases lay between the germline ends. The CDR3 length is 15 residues. CDR1 and CDR2 from the germline V gene are LGHNA and YSLEER. In DNA, the CDR3 is TGCGCCAGCAGCCAAGATAAGAGCTCTGGAAACACCATATATTTT. Residues: CASSQDKSSGNTIYF.

This chain joins TRBV15 and TRBJ2-1; either TRBD1 or TRBD2 may fit D (6 bases each). CDR3 length: 15 amino acids. CDR1 and CDR2 from the germline V gene are LNHNV and YYDKDF (reference sequence). Between the trimmed V and J ends, which lost 3 bases and 7 bases, there was a span of 16 bases. The CDR3 bases are TGTGCCACCAGCAGGAGGGGGGCAGGGAGGAATGAGCAGTTCTTC. This gives the protein CATSRRGAGRNEQFF.

The chain carries TRBV3-1 (or the pseudogene TRBV3-2) and TRBJ2-1, with 11 positions matching TRBD1. Germline lookup yields CDR1 LGHDT and CDR2 YNNKEL (reference sequence). The length of the CDR3 is 14 residues. J was trimmed by 10 bases and V by 3 bases; bases with no gene match: 5. DNA for the CDR3: TGTGCCAGCAGCCAGGGACAGGGGGTGGGGGAGCAGTTCTTC. As protein: CASSQGQGVGEQFF.

The CDR3 protein is CSVEKDGAGGLGYTF. CDR3 coding DNA: TGCAGCGTTGAAAAGGACGGGGCAGGGGGACTCGGGTACACCTTC. The chain has TRBV29-1 and TRBJ1-2, with 7 nucleotides matching TRBD1. With V trimmed by 2 bases and J by 11 bases, 17 bases remained unmatched. Germline V CDR1 and CDR2: SQVTM, ANQGSEA. This CDR3 has 15 amino acids.